The T cell receptor (beta chain) described here comes from a study of T-cell memory formation after mild COVID-19. Study background: Largely donor-specific sequence clusters came from a couple of donors. Study-wide points: SARS-CoV-2 specificity was not confirmed for second-wave clones peaking on day 37. CD4/CD8 balance held among clones contracting day 15 to 85, and later expanders leaned CD4+.

Worth noting for this clonotype: Its target is unknown.

TCRdb passed the 5' RACE reads through MiXCR, listing each CDR3 protein once. Found here are more than 400,000 distinct CDR3 sequences, around a sixth of them singletons; the top ten hold 9% to 15%. The V end was cut by 3 bases, the J end by 6 bases, with 9 bases between. Germline values: CDR1 KGHSH, CDR2 LQKENI. The CDR3 loop spans 13 amino acids. This clonotype originated in an adult woman who had mild COVID-19 (a few samples of this study predate the infection). Cell type and time point are not known. Source material: PBMCs or a T cell subset sorted from them (not recorded which). This chain joins TRBV18 and TRBJ1-5; TRBD1 is a possible D gene (6 bases). The CDR3, as DNA: TGTGCCAGCTCACCGGGGGGCGGTCAGCCCCAGCATTTT. As protein: CASSPGGGQPQHF.